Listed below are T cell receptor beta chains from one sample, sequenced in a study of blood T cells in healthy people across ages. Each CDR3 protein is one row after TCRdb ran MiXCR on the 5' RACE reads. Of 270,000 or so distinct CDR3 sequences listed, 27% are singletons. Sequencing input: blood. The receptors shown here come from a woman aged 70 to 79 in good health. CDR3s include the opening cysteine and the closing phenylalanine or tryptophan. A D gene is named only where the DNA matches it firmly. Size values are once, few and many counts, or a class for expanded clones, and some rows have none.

CASSSTRDLNYGYTF	TGTGCCAGCAGCTCCACTAGGGACCTTAACTATGGCTACACCTTC	-	-	TRBV7-9	TRBJ1-2
CASSSPGTSGQGTQYF	TGTGCCAGCAGTTCCCCCGGGACTAGCGGCCAAGGGACCCAGTACTTC	few	TRBD2	TRBV28	TRBJ2-5
CSAPDYGIYNEQFF	TGCAGTGCGCCTGACTACGGAATATACAATGAGCAGTTCTTC	-	-	TRBV20-1	TRBJ2-1
CASSLSGQPYEQYF	TGTGCCAGCAGTTTGTCGGGACAGCCCTACGAGCAGTACTTC	-	TRBD1	TRBV27	TRBJ2-7
CSARYRDLQFF	TGCAGTGCTAGGTATAGGGACTTGCAGTTCTTC	once	-	TRBV20-1	TRBJ2-1
CASSFGGGTSYEQYF	TGTGCCAGCAGCTTTGGTGGCGGGACTTCCTACGAGCAGTACTTC	few	-	TRBV5-5	TRBJ2-7
CASGREQYF	TGTGCCAGCGGGCGGGAGCAGTACTTC	-	-	TRBV2	TRBJ2-7
CSAQGSGANVLTF	TGCAGCGCCCAGGGATCTGGGGCCAACGTCCTGACTTTC	few	-	TRBV29-1	TRBJ2-6
CASSLYGGLPSRDYGYTF	TGTGCCAGCAGCTTATATGGTGGTCTCCCCTCGAGGGACTATGGCTACACCTTC	many	-	TRBV7-3	TRBJ1-2
CSARDFRNQETQYF	TGCAGTGCTAGAGATTTCCGTAATCAAGAGACCCAGTACTTC	-	-	TRBV20-1	TRBJ2-5
CASSLVAHEQFF	TGTGCCAGCAGCTTAGTGGCCCATGAGCAGTTCTTC	few	-	TRBV7-8	TRBJ2-1
CASSMDRGAYEQYF	TGTGCCAGCAGCATGGACAGAGGAGCCTACGAGCAGTACTTC	-	-	TRBV7-8	TRBJ2-7
CSVEERTGYQYF	TGCAGCGTTGAAGAAAGGACAGGCTATCAGTACTTC	-	TRBD1	TRBV29-1	TRBJ2-4
CSARDEAVITHNYGYTF	TGCAGTGCTAGAGACGAAGCAGTAATCACGCATAACTATGGCTACACCTTC	-	-	TRBV20-1	TRBJ1-2
CSGEGASYNEQFF	TGCAGTGGCGAGGGGGCGTCCTACAATGAGCAGTTCTTC	-	TRBD1	TRBV20-1	TRBJ2-1
CASSNTDRGVTNEKLFF	TGTGCCAGCAGTAACACTGACAGGGGAGTAACTAATGAAAAACTGTTTTTT	-	TRBD1	TRBV28	TRBJ1-4
CASSYSTGEAFF	TGTGCCAGCAGTTACTCGACGGGAGAAGCTTTCTTT	-	-	TRBV6-2/TRBV6-3	TRBJ1-1
CASSLATMREGPQDTQYF	TGTGCCAGCAGCTTAGCCACTATGCGGGAGGGTCCCCAAGATACGCAGTATTTT	-	TRBD2	TRBV7-9	TRBJ2-3
CASRYPRESYTDTQYF	TGTGCCAGCAGGTACCCCCGGGAATCTTACACAGATACGCAGTATTTT	-	-	TRBV2	TRBJ2-3
CSVGGQGIDEQYF	TGCAGCGTTGGGGGACAAGGGATTGACGAGCAGTACTTC	few	-	TRBV29-1	TRBJ2-7
CASSLGSEAYNEQFF	TGCGCCAGCAGCTTAGGGAGTGAGGCCTACAATGAGCAGTTCTTC	-	-	TRBV5-1	TRBJ2-1
CACSRDQAGGANVLTF	TGTGCCTGCAGCCGGGACCAAGCGGGAGGGGCCAACGTCCTGACTTTC	once	TRBD2	TRBV6-1	TRBJ2-6
CASSSRSTEAFF	TGTGCCAGCAGTTCTCGATCCACTGAAGCTTTCTTT	few	-	TRBV12-3/TRBV12-4	TRBJ1-1
CSAALSFRASDTQYF	TGCAGTGCGGCTCTAAGTTTTCGGGCTTCGGATACGCAGTATTTT	once	-	TRBV20-1	TRBJ2-3
CSARQGAGEQFF	TGCAGTGCTCGCCAGGGGGCAGGTGAGCAGTTCTTC	-	TRBD1	TRBV20-1	TRBJ2-1
CASSYHDRGGVETQYF	TGTGCCAGCAGTTACCATGACAGGGGAGGCGTGGAGACCCAGTACTTC	-	TRBD1	TRBV6-5	TRBJ2-5
CASSPLRDRQRNQPQHF	TGTGCCAGCAGCCCTCTACGCGACCGACAACGCAACCAGCCCCAGCATTTT	few	-	TRBV12-3/TRBV12-4	TRBJ1-5
CASSEVLADQGTQYF	TGTGCCAGCAGTGAGGTACTAGCGGACCAAGGGACCCAGTACTTC	few	TRBD2	TRBV12-3/TRBV12-4	TRBJ2-5
CASRLTGSNEQYF	TGCGCCAGCAGGCTGACAGGGAGCAACGAGCAGTACTTC	few	TRBD1	TRBV5-1	TRBJ2-7
CASSFPLASSLPQQFF	TGTGCCAGCAGCTTCCCATTGGCTAGCTCCCTCCCACAGCAGTTCTTC	many	-	TRBV28	TRBJ2-1
CASSLIETGRGYTF	TGTGCCAGCAGTTTAATCGAGACAGGGAGAGGCTACACCTTC	many	TRBD1	TRBV28	TRBJ1-2
CASSSRLAGKMETQYF	TGTGCCAGCAGTTCCAGACTAGCGGGAAAGATGGAGACCCAGTACTTC	-	TRBD2	TRBV12-3/TRBV12-4	TRBJ2-5
CASSIAGGPRSLEKLFF	TGTGCCAGCAGCATCGCCGGAGGACCCCGGTCCCTCGAAAAACTGTTTTTT	-	-	TRBV7-9	TRBJ1-4
CASSPLRGGFDGDTQYF	TGCGCCAGCAGCCCCCTTCGCGGCGGGTTCGATGGAGATACGCAGTATTTT	-	-	TRBV5-1	TRBJ2-3
CGARDRLAGGGKAKNIQYF	TGCGGTGCTAGAGATCGGCTAGCGGGAGGCGGTAAGGCCAAAAACATTCAGTACTTC	-	TRBD2	TRBV20-1	TRBJ2-4
CASRERATGNTEAFF	TGTGCCAGCAGAGAGCGGGCCACAGGGAACACTGAAGCTTTCTTT	few	-	TRBV6-2/TRBV6-3	TRBJ1-1
CASTYGLGPLRNYGYTF	TGTGCCAGCACCTACGGCTTGGGGCCCCTGAGGAACTATGGCTACACCTTC	few	-	TRBV28	TRBJ1-2
CASSFSGTGTQETQYF	TGTGCCAGCAGTTTTAGCGGGACAGGGACACAAGAGACCCAGTACTTC	-	-	TRBV28	TRBJ2-5
CASSLTKGPNQPQHF	TGTGCCAGCTCCCTAACTAAGGGTCCCAATCAGCCCCAGCATTTT	few	-	TRBV18	TRBJ1-5
CASRGGGVNEQFF	TGTGCCAGCAGAGGGGGAGGGGTCAATGAGCAGTTCTTC	-	-	TRBV9	TRBJ2-1
CASSSEGTGGYGYTF	TGCGCCAGCAGCTCGGAGGGGACAGGAGGCTATGGCTACACCTTC	few	TRBD1	TRBV5-1	TRBJ1-2
CASRTSGSREQFF	TGTGCCAGCAGAACCAGCGGGAGTCGGGAGCAGTTCTTC	few	TRBD2	TRBV28	TRBJ2-1
CSVEGADQETQYF	TGCAGCGTTGAGGGGGCAGATCAAGAGACCCAGTACTTC	many	-	TRBV29-1	TRBJ2-5